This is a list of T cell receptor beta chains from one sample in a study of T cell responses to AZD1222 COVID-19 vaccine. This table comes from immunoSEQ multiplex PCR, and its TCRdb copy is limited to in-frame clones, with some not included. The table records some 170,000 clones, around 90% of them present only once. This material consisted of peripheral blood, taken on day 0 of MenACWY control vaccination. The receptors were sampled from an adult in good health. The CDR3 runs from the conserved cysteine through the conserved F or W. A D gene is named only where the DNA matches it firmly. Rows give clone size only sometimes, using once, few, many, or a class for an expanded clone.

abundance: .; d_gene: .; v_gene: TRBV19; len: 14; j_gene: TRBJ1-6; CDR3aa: CASSPGTYNSPLHF; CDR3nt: TGTGCCAGTAGTCCCGGGACCTATAATTCACCCCTCCACTTT
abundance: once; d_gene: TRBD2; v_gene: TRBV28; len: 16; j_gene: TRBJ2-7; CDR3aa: CASSLSSGGGTYEQYF; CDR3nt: TGTGCCAGCAGTTTATCTAGCGGGGGCGGTACCTACGAGCAGTACTTC
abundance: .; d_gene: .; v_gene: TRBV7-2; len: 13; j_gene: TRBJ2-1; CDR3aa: CASSPQLPNEQFF; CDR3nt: TGTGCCAGCAGCCCTCAGCTCCCCAATGAGCAGTTCTTC
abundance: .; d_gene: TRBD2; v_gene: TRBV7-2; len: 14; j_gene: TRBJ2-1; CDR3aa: CASSLGLWEGEQFF; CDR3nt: TGTGCCAGCAGCTTAGGTCTTTGGGAGGGTGAGCAGTTCTTC
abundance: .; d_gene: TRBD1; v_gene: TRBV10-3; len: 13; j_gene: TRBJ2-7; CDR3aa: CAITGTAGDEQYF; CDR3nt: TGTGCCATCACCGGGACAGCCGGAGACGAGCAGTACTTC
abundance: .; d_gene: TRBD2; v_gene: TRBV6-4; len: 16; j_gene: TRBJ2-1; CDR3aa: CASSSSGRGSYNEQFF; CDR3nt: TGTGCCAGCAGTTCGAGCGGGAGAGGCTCCTACAATGAGCAGTTCTTC
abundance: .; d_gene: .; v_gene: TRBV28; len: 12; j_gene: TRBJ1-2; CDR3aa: CASSLVPYGYTF; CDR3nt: TGTGCCAGCAGTTTAGTCCCCTATGGCTACACCTTC
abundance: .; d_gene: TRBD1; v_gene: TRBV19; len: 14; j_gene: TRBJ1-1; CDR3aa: CASSQDRGHTEAFF; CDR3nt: TGTGCCAGTAGCCAGGACAGGGGGCACACTGAAGCTTTCTTT
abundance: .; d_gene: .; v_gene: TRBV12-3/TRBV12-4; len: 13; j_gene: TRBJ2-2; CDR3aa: CASIPSKTGELFF; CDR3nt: TGTGCCAGCATCCCCTCGAAAACCGGGGAGCTGTTTTTT
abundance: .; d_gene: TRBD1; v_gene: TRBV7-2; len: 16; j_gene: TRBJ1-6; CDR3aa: CASSPTTGGDFEALHF; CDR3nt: TGTGCCAGCAGCCCTACCACAGGGGGGGACTTCGAGGCCCTCCACTTT
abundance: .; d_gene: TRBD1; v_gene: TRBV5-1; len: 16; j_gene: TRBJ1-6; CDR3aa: CASSPGGSSYNSPLHF; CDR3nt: TGCGCCAGCAGCCCAGGGGGCAGCTCCTATAATTCACCCCTCCACTTT
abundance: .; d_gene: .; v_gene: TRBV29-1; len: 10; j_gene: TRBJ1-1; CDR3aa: CSVANTEAFF; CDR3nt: TGCAGCGTTGCCAACACTGAAGCTTTCTTT
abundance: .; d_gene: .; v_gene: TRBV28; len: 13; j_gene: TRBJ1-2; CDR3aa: CASSFGREVGYTF; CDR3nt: TGTGCCAGCAGTTTCGGCAGGGAAGTCGGCTACACCTTC
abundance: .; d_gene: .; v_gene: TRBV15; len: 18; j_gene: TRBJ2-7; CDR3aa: CATSRDSPTGMLSYEQYF; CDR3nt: TGTGCCACCAGCAGAGATAGTCCCACAGGGATGCTCTCCTACGAGCAGTACTTC
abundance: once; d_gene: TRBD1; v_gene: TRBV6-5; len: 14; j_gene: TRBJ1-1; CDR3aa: CASSHRGHDTEAFF; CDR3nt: TGTGCCAGCAGCCACAGGGGGCATGACACTGAAGCTTTCTTT
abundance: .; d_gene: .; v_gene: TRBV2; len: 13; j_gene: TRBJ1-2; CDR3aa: CASSGTPNYGYTF; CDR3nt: TGTGCCAGCAGTGGGACGCCCAACTATGGCTACACCTTC
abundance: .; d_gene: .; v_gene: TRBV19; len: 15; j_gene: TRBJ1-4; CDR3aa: CASSMGRGPNEKLFF; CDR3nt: TGTGCCAGTAGTATGGGGAGGGGACCTAATGAAAAACTGTTTTTT
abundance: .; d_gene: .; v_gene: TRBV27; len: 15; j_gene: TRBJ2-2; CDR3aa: CASSSKQKNTGELFF; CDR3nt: TGTGCCAGCAGTTCGAAGCAGAAGAACACCGGGGAGCTGTTTTTT
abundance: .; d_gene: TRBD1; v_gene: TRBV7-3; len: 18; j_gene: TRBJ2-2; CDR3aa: CASSLTRDRVPSTGELFF; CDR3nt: TGTGCCAGCAGCTTAACCCGGGACAGGGTCCCATCCACCGGGGAGCTGTTTTTT
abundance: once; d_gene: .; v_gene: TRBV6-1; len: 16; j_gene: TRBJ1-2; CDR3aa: CASSEAGAGAGYGYTF; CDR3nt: TGTGCCAGCAGTGAAGCTGGGGCGGGGGCTGGTTATGGCTACACCTTC
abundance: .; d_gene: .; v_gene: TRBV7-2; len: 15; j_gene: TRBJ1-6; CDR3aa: CASSLEGIINSPLHF; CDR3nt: TGTGCCAGCAGCTTAGAGGGAATCATTAATTCACCCCTCCACTTT
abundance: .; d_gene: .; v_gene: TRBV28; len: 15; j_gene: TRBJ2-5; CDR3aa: CASSFGTRSRETQYF; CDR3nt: TGTGCCAGCAGCTTTGGGACCCGCTCCCGGGAGACCCAGTACTTC
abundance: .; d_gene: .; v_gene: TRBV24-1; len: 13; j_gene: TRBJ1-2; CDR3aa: CATSDFPNYGYTF; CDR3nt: TGTGCCACCAGTGATTTTCCGAACTATGGCTACACCTTC
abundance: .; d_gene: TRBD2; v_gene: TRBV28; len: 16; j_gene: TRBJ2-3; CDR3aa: CASSTTSGRATDTQYF; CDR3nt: TGTGCCAGCAGCACGACTAGCGGGAGGGCCACAGATACGCAGTATTTT
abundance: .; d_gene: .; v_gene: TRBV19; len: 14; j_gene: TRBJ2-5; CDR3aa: CASSIAGSLETQYF; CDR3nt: TGTGCCAGTAGTATAGCGGGTAGCCTTGAGACCCAGTACTTC
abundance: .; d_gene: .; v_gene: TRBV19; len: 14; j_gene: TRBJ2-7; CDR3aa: CASSISDSSYEQYF; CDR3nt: TGTGCCAGTAGTATTTCGGACAGCTCCTACGAGCAGTACTTC
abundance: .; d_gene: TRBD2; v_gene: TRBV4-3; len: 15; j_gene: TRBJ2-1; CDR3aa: CASSQDTGGANEQFF; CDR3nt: TGCGCCAGCAGCCAAGATACGGGGGGTGCAAATGAGCAGTTCTTC
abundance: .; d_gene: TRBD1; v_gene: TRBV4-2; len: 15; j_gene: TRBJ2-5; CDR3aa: CASSQVLDRVETQYF; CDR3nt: TGTGCCAGCAGCCAAGTCCTCGACAGGGTGGAGACCCAGTACTTC
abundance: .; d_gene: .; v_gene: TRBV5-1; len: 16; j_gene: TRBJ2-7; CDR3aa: CASSSRTAGGDYEQYF; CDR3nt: TGCGCCAGCAGCTCCCGGACTGCCGGGGGAGATTACGAGCAGTACTTC
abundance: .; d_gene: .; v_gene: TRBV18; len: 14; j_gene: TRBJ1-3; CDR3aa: CASSFDSPGNTIYF; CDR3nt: TGTGCCAGCTCATTCGACAGCCCTGGAAACACCATATATTTT
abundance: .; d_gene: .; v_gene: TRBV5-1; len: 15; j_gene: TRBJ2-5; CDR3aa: CASSLTGPYQETQYF; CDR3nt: TGCGCCAGCAGCCTGACAGGCCCGTACCAAGAGACCCAGTACTTC
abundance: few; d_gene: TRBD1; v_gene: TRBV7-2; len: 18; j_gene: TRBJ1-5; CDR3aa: CASSLMTGGLDSNQPQHF; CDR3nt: TGTGCCAGCAGCTTAATGACAGGGGGGCTTGATAGCAATCAGCCCCAGCATTTT
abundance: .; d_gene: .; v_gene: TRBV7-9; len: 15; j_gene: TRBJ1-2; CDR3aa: CASSPDSRGAGGYTF; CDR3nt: TGTGCCAGCAGCCCAGACTCTCGGGGCGCGGGTGGCTACACCTTC
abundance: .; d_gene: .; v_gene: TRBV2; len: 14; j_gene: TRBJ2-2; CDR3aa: CASSKAGVTGELFF; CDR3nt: TGTGCCAGCAGCAAAGCAGGGGTCACCGGGGAGCTGTTTTTT
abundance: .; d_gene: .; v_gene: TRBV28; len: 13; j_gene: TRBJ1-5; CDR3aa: CASYEYSNQPQHF; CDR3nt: TGTGCCTCTTACGAGTACTCCAATCAGCCCCAGCATTTT
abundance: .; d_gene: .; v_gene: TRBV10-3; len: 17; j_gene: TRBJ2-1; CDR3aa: CAIRKSGAGSSYNEQFF; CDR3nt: TGTGCCATCAGGAAATCGGGGGCGGGGAGCTCCTACAATGAGCAGTTCTTC
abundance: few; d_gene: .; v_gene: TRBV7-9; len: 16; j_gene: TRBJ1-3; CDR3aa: CASSLPGGGSGNTIYF; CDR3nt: TGTGCCAGCAGCTTACCGGGGGGAGGGTCTGGAAACACCATATATTTT
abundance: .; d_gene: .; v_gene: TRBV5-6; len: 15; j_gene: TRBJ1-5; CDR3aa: CASSSRDGHNQPQHF; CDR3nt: TGTGCCAGCAGCTCCCGGGACGGTCACAATCAGCCCCAGCATTTT
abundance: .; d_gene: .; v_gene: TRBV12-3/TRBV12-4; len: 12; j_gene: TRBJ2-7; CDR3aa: CASSFEGYEQYF; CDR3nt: TGTGCCAGCAGTTTCGAGGGCTACGAGCAGTACTTC
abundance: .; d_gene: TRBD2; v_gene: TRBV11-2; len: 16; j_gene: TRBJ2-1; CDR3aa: CASSPPAGLAGGEQFF; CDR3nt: TGTGCCAGCAGCCCCCCTGCGGGACTAGCGGGAGGCGAGCAGTTCTTC
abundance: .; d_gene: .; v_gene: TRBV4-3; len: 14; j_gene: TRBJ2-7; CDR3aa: CASSQDTRGYEQYF; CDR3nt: TGCGCCAGCAGCCAAGATACTAGAGGCTACGAGCAGTACTTC
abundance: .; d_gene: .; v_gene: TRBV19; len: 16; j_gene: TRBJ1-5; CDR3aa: CATSPNRDRSNQPQHF; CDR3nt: TGTGCCACATCCCCCAACAGGGATCGCAGCAATCAGCCCCAGCATTTT